Presented here are 10 T cell receptor beta chains from one specimen sequenced in a study of blood T cells in healthy people across ages. Combining a sample-barcoded 5' primer with a J-beta primer mix, a second PCR ran for roughly 6 to 12 cycles. A single record per CDR3 protein comes from TCRdb applying MiXCR to the 5' RACE reads. There are some 1.4 million distinct CDR3 sequences in the sample; 42% occur only once, and 7% to 9.5% lies in the top ten. Sample: blood. Receptor source: a woman aged 18-29 years in good health.

The rearrangement uses TRBV12-3 or TRBV12-4 and TRBJ1-5; D is unresolved. V shed 6 bases and J shed 9 bases, with 21 bases lying between them. This CDR3 spans 15 amino acids. CDR3 nucleotide sequence: TGTGCCAGCAGACCCGAGGGCACATCTCGTTCGCCCCAGCATTTT. Protein: CASRPEGTSRSPQHF.

The gene calls are TRBV19 and TRBJ2-1, with D perhaps TRBD2 (5 bases). V lost 3 bases, J lost 4 bases, and 19 bases lay in between. The CDR3 has 17 residues. The germline CDR1 and CDR2 sequences are LNHDA and SQIVND (reference sequence). This CDR3 is CASSIPHPSSRYNEQFF. Written as DNA, the CDR3 is TGTGCCAGTAGTATCCCCCACCCCTCTAGCAGATACAATGAGCAGTTCTTC.

With respect to this clonotype: This may stem from a read error, because a much larger clone lies one nucleotide away. The V gene is TRBV7-2, the J gene TRBJ2-7, with 8 bases identical to TRBD2. The V gene end was trimmed by 5 bases and the J gene end by 2 bases; junction bases not matched to a gene: 8. This CDR3 spans 15 amino acids. Germline loops: CDR1 SGHTA, CDR2 FQGNSA. The CDR3 nucleotides are TGTGCCAGCAGCCTAGGTAGCGGGGCAGCCTACGAGCAGTACTTC. This codes for CASSLGSGAAYEQYF. Full variable domain (outside the CDR3, taken from reference TRBV7-2 and TRBJ2-7): GAGVSQSPSNKVTEKGKDVELRCDPISGHTALYWYRQSLGQGLEFLIYFQGNSAPDKSGLPSDRFSAERTGGSVSTLTIQRTQQEDSAVYLCASSLGSGAAYEQYFGPGTRLTVT.

The CDR3 nucleotides read TGCAGTGTCGGGGGCCCCAGCCACAATGAGCAGTTCTTC. Its translation: CSVGGPSHNEQFF. The genes are TRBV20-1 and TRBJ2-1; D possibly matches TRBD1 or TRBD2 (6 bases each). The CDR3 is made up of 13 amino acids. Looked up from germline, CDR1 is DFQATT and CDR2 is SNEGSKA (reference sequence). V lost 7 bases and J lost 5, with 15 bases in between.

V gene TRBV27 combines with J gene TRBJ1-5; 7 bases are shared with TRBD1. The length of the CDR3 is 18 residues. Unmatched junction bases numbered 17, after V lost 5 bases and J lost 4 bases. Germline lookup yields CDR1 MNHEY and CDR2 SMNVEV (reference sequence). The CDR3 DNA sequence: TGTGCCAGCAGTCTACGTCCGCCGGGACAGAGGGATAATCAGCCCCAGCATTTT. Its protein product is CASSLRPPGQRDNQPQHF.

The rearrangement uses TRBV12-3 or TRBV12-4 and TRBJ2-1; D not resolved. Trimming stripped 5 bases from V and 9 bases from J, with 14 bases between. This CDR3 spans 13 amino acids. CDR3 sequence reads: CASSPDSRGEQFF. The DNA for the CDR3 is TGTGCCAGCAGTCCCGACTCCCGCGGTGAGCAGTTCTTC.

This clonotype has more than one count but fewer than ten. The chain combines TRBV6-4 with TRBJ2-7; no definite D call. CDR3 length: 13 amino acids. V shed 6 bases and J shed 0 bases, with 9 bases lying between them. Germline-derived CDR1 and CDR2 are MRHNA and SNTAGT. As DNA, the CDR3 is TGTGCCAGCAGCACAGACCTCTCCTACGAGCAGTACTTC. This translates into CASSTDLSYEQYF.

This clonotype has at least ten counts. This rearrangement joins TRBV4-1 to TRBJ2-1, with D tentatively TRBD2 (5 bases). V lost 0 bases, J lost 7 bases, and 16 bases lay in between. Germline assignment: CDR1 MGHRA and CDR2 YSYEKL. This CDR3 has 16 amino acids. The CDR3 bases are TGCGCCAGCAGCCAAGATAGGAGTAAGGGCGGGAATGAGCAGTTCTTC. It is translated as CASSQDRSKGGNEQFF.

V and J are TRBV4-1 and TRBJ1-1; D is ambiguous. Germline assignment: CDR1 MGHRA and CDR2 YSYEKL. V gave up 3 bases and J gave up 0 bases, with 14 bases separating them. The CDR3 sequence is 16 residues long. The CDR3 DNA is TGCGCCAGCAGCCACCGGACCGGGGAATTGAACACTGAAGCTTTCTTT. This encodes CASSHRTGELNTEAFF.

The chain couples TRBV9 to TRBJ2-7, with a weak D call TRBD2 (5 bases). Germline V gives CDR1 SGDLS, CDR2 YYNGEE. CDR3 size: 15 residues. Deletions cut 1 base from V and 0 bases from J, with 11 bases between. The CDR3 nucleotides read TGTGCCAGCAGCGTATCAGCGGACCTCTCCTACGAGCAGTACTTC. Its protein product is CASSVSADLSYEQYF.